The TCR beta chain described here comes from a study of long-term antiretroviral therapy in people with HIV. As for the study in general: The earliest samples predate the 2015 immediate-ART recommendation by about a decade.

Germline loops: CDR1 MNHEY, CDR2 SMNVEV (reference sequence). This CDR3 contains 14 residues. With 4 bases removed from V and 4 bases from J, the gap between germline ends came to 11 bases. The assay used was immunoSEQ (version v3.0), run at survey level. TCRdb keeps only in-frame clones here, not all; method: immunoSEQ multiplex PCR. The sample consists of about 36,000 clones, 80% of them appearing once. About this clone itself: Its antigen is undetermined.

Per individual, the PBMC samples numbered at least one pre-ART and at least two post-ART. Notes on the study in general: Narrower CDR3 length ranges marked HIV repertoires relative to controls. Diversity went up after ART and still fell short of transplant donor controls.

The source material was unsorted PBMCs, sampled 3.4 years after starting antiretroviral therapy. The clonotype comes from a man aged 30 to 45 with HIV. The chain employs TRBV27 and TRBJ2-4; no definite D call. CDR3 sequence reads: CASSSPKGKNIQYF. The CDR3 DNA follows: TGTGCCAGCAGTTCTCCGAAGGGTAAAAACATTCAGTACTTC.